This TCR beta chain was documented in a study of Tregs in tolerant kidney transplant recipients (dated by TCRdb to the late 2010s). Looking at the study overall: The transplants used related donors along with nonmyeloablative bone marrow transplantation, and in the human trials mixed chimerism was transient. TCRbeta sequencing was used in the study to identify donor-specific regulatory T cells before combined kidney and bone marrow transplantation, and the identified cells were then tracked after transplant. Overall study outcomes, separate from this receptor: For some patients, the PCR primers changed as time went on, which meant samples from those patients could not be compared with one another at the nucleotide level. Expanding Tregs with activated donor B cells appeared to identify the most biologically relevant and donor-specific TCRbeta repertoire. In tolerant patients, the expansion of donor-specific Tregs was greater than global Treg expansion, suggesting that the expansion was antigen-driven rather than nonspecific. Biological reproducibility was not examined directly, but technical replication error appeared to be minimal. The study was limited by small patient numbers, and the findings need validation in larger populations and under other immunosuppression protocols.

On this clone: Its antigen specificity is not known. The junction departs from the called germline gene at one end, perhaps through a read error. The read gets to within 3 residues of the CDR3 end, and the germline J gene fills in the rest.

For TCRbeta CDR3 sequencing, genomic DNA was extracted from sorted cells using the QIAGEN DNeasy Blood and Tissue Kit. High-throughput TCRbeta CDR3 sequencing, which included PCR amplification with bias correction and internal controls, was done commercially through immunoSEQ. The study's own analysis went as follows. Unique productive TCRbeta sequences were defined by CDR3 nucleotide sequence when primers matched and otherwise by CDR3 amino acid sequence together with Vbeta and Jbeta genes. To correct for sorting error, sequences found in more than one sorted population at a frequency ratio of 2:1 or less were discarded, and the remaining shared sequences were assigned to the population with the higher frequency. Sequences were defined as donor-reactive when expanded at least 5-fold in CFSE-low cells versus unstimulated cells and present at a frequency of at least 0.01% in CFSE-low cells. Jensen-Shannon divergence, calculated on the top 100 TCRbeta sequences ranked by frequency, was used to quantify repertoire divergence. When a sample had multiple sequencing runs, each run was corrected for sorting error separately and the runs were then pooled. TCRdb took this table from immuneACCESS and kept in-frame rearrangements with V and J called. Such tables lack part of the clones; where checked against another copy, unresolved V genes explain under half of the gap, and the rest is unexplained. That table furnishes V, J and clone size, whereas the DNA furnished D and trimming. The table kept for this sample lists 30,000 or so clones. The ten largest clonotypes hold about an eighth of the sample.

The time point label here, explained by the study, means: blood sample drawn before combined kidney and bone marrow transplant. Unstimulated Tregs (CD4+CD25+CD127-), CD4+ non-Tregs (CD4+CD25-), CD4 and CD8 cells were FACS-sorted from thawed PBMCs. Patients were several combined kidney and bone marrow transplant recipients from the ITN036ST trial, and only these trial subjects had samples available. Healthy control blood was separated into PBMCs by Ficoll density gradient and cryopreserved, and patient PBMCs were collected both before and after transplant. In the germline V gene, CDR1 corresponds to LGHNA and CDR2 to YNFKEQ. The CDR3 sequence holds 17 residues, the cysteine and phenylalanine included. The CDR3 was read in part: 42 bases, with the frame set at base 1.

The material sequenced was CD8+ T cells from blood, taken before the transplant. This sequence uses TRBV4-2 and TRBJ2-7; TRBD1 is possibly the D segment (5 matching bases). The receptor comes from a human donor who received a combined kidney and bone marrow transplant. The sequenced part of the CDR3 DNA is TGCGCCAGCAGCCAAGATCGCCCCAGGCAGGGAACCTACGAG. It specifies CASSQDRPRQGTYE. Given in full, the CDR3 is CASSQDRPRQGTYEQYF.